This is a list of T cell receptor beta chains from one sample in a study of shared clonotypes between healthy human individuals. TCRdb keeps only in-frame clones here, not all; method: immunoSEQ multiplex PCR. The sample shows 750,000 to 1,000,000 clones, approximately 92% of them seen only once. The sequencing input was naive CD8+ T cells sorted from blood. The receptors come from a man younger than 40 in good health. Both conserved end residues are part of each CDR3. A D gene is named only where the DNA matches it firmly. The size of a clone is reported for some rows only, either as once, few or many, or as a class for expanded clones.

V: TRBV7-9
J: TRBJ2-3
D: .
size: .
CDR3: CASSLGKVAAQYF
DNA: TGTGCCAGCAGCTTAGGGAAGGTAGCGGCGCAGTATTTT

V: TRBV4-1
J: TRBJ2-5
D: TRBD1
size: .
CDR3: CASSPTGARETQYF
DNA: TGCGCCAGCAGCCCGACAGGGGCCCGGGAGACCCAGTACTTC

V: TRBV13
J: TRBJ2-1
D: .
size: .
CDR3: CASSLMAVDEQFF
DNA: TGTGCCAGCAGCTTAATGGCTGTCGATGAGCAGTTCTTC

V: TRBV18
J: TRBJ2-3
D: .
size: .
CDR3: CASSPSDGRTDTQYF
DNA: TGTGCCAGCTCACCATCGGACGGGCGCACAGATACGCAGTATTTT

V: TRBV9
J: TRBJ2-7
D: .
size: .
CDR3: CASSPRGGGASGNYEQYF
DNA: TGTGCCAGCAGCCCGAGAGGGGGAGGGGCTAGCGGCAACTACGAGCAGTACTTC

V: TRBV19
J: TRBJ1-5
D: TRBD1
size: .
CDR3: CASTMGTGGNQPQHF
DNA: TGTGCCAGTACCATGGGGACAGGGGGCAATCAGCCCCAGCATTTT

V: TRBV4-3
J: TRBJ2-7
D: .
size: .
CDR3: CASSHRKPPRATYEQYF
DNA: TGCGCCAGCAGCCATCGCAAACCCCCCAGAGCAACCTACGAGCAGTACTTC

V: TRBV19
J: TRBJ1-2
D: .
size: .
CDR3: CASSMVSGNYGYTF
DNA: TGTGCCAGTAGTATGGTCAGCGGGAACTATGGCTACACCTTC

V: TRBV7-2
J: TRBJ2-7
D: .
size: .
CDR3: CASSDALWYEQYF
DNA: TGTGCCAGCAGCGACGCCCTGTGGTACGAGCAGTACTTC

V: TRBV27
J: TRBJ2-7
D: .
size: .
CDR3: CASRVQGEYEQYF
DNA: TGTGCCAGCAGGGTACAGGGAGAGTACGAGCAGTACTTC

V: TRBV4-1
J: TRBJ2-7
D: TRBD2
size: .
CDR3: CASSQLPSGEGFYEQYF
DNA: TGCGCCAGCAGCCAACTTCCTAGCGGGGAGGGGTTCTACGAGCAGTACTTC

V: TRBV28
J: TRBJ1-1
D: .
size: .
CDR3: CASSLVASGGLTEAFF
DNA: TGTGCCAGCAGTTTAGTTGCTTCCGGAGGGCTCACTGAAGCTTTCTTT

V: TRBV27
J: TRBJ2-7
D: .
size: once
CDR3: CASSSIRDPGDYEQYF
DNA: TGTGCCAGCAGTTCGATCCGGGACCCCGGGGACTACGAGCAGTACTTC

V: TRBV29-1
J: TRBJ1-5
D: TRBD1
size: .
CDR3: CSATGQGDQPQHF
DNA: TGCAGCGCCACTGGACAGGGGGATCAGCCCCAGCATTTT